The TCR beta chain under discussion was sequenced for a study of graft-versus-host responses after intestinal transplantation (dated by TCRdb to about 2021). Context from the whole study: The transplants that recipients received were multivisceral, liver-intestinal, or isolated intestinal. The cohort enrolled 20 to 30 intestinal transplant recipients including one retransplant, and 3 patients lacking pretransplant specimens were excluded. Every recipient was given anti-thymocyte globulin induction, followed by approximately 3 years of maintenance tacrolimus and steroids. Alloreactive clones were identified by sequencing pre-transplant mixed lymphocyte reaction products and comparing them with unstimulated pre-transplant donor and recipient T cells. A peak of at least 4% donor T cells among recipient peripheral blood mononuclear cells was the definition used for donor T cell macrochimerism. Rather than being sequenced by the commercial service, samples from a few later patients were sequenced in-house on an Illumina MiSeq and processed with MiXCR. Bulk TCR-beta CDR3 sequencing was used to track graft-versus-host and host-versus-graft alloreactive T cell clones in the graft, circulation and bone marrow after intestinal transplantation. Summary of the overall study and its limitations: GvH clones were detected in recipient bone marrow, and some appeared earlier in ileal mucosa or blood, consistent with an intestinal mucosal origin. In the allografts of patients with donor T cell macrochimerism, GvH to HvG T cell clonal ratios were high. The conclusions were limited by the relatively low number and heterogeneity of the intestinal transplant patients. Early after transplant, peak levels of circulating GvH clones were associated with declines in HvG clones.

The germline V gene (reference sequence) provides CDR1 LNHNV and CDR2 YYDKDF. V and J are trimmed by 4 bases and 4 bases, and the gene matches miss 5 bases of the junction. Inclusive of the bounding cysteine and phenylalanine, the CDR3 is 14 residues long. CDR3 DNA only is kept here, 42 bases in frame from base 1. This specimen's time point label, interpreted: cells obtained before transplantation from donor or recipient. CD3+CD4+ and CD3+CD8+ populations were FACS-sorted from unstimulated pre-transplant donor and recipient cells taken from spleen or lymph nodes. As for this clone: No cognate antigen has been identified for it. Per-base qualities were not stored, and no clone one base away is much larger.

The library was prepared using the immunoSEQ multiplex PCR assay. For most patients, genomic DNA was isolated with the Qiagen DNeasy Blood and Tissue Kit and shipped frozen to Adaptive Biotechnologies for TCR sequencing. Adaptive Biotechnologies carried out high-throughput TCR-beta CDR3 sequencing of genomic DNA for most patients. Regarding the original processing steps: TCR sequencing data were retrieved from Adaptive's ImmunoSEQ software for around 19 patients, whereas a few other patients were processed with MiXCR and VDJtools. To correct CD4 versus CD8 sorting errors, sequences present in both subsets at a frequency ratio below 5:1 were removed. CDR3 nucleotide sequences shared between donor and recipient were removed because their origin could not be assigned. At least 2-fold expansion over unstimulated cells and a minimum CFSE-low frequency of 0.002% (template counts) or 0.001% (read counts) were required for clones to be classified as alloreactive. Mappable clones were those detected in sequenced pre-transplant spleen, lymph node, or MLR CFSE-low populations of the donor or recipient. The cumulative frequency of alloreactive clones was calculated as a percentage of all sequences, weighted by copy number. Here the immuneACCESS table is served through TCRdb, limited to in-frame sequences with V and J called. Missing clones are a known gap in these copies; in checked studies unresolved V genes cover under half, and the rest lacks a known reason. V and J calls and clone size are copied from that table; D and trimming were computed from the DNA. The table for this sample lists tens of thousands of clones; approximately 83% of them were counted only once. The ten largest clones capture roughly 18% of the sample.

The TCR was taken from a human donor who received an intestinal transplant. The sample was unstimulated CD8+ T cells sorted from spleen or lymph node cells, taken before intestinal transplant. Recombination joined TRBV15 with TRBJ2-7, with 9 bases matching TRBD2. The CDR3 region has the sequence CATSKGGGDYEQYF. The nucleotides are TGTGCCACCAGCAAGGGCGGGGGGGATTACGAGCAGTACTTC.